Listed below are T cell receptor beta chains from one sample, sequenced in a study of OX40 agonist ivuxolimab in advanced cancers. TCRdb's table, derived via immunoSEQ multiplex PCR, lists solely in-frame clones and lacks some. The table includes 70,000 to 75,000 clones, around four fifths detected once. The sequencing here drew on CD4+ or CD8+ T cells sorted from blood, taken in a trial of the OX40 agonist ivuxolimab. All receptors come from an adult with an advanced solid tumor such as melanoma, head and neck, liver or kidney cancer. CDR3s include the opening cysteine and the closing phenylalanine or tryptophan. The order of the fields is J gene, V gene, clone size, CDR3 protein. The size of a clone is reported for some rows only, either as once, few or many, or as a class for expanded clones.

>TRBJ1-1|TRBV5-1|NA
CASSSWTGTNTEAFF
>TRBJ1-1|TRBV7-8|NA
CASSASSRNTEAFF
>TRBJ2-2|TRBV5-1|few
CASTPVWGAVNTGELFF
>TRBJ1-2|TRBV28|NA
CASILGGRNYGYTF
>TRBJ2-2|TRBV15|NA
CATSRGRGEVGRTGELFF
>TRBJ2-5|TRBV7-7|NA
CASSRSGSTETQYF
>TRBJ2-3|TRBV18|NA
CASSPRVEADTQYF
>TRBJ1-1|TRBV28|NA
CASSLNRGTEAFF
>TRBJ1-1|TRBV6-1|NA
CASRMVQGSTEAFF
>TRBJ2-1|TRBV27|NA
CASSPGGYNSYNEQFF
>TRBJ2-1|TRBV19|NA
CASSITLPGGNEQFF
>TRBJ2-5|TRBV5-1|NA
CASSLTSGGSETQYF
>TRBJ1-1|TRBV6-5|NA
CASSYLDRGDEAFF
>TRBJ2-1|TRBV18|NA
CASSTTSVGEQFF
>TRBJ1-2|TRBV4-3|NA
CASNNPGQTMGYTF